Here is one T cell receptor (beta chain) with its context. Antigen: not known. The germline V gene encodes CDR1 SGHTA and CDR2 FQGNSA. Trimming took 0 bases from V and 3 from J, leaving 11 bases between them. This CDR3 region has 15 residues. The data stem from a study of cytomegalovirus exposure and HLA in healthy donors. Study-wide results and caveats: When a later analysis was performed, an Asian-associated ancestry cluster reportedly had fewer N-insertions than the roughly 640-donor mean.

With 60 Vbeta and 13 Jbeta primers, the PCR was carried out. Libraries were prepared by immunoSEQ multiplex PCR; TCRdb keeps only in-frame clonotypes and omits some of them. The data show 150,000 to 200,000 clones, approximately 82% seen once. This chain links TRBV7-2 with TRBJ1-2; D is unresolved. The sequence came from a woman in her 30s in good health and CMV-seronegative. Sample: PBMCs. The CDR3 loop reads CASSLAAGPDYGYTF. The CDR3 DNA reads as TGTGCCAGCAGCTTAGCGGCGGGCCCGGACTATGGCTACACCTTC.